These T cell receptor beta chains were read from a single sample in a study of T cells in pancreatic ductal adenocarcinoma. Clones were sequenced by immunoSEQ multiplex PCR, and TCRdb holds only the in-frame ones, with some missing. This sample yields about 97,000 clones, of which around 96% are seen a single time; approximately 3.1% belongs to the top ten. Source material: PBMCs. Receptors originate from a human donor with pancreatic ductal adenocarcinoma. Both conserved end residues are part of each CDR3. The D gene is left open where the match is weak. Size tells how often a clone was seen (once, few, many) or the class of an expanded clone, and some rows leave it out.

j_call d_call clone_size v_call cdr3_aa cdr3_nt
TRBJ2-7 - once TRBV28 CASRRTPTYEQYF TGTGCCAGCAGGAGGACACCGACCTACGAGCAGTACTTC
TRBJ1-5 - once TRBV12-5 CASGPDSYQPQHF TGTGCTAGTGGTCCGGACAGCTATCAGCCCCAGCATTTT
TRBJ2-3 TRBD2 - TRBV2 CASTPGLTGTDTQYF TGTGCCAGCACCCCGGGACTAACCGGCACAGATACGCAGTATTTT
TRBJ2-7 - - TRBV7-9 CASSRTGSYEQYF TGTGCCAGCAGCAGAACAGGTTCCTACGAGCAGTACTTC
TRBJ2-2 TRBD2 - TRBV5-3 CARSLSQGGYTGELFF TGTGCCAGAAGCTTGTCCCAGGGAGGGTACACCGGGGAGCTGTTTTTT
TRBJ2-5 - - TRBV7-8 CASNKGGSYQETQYF TGTGCCAGCAATAAGGGGGGGTCGTACCAAGAGACCCAGTACTTC
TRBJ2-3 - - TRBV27 CASSLPGDTQYF TGTGCCAGCAGTTTACCAGGGGATACGCAGTATTTT
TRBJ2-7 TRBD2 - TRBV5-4 CASSSGTSGFYEQYF TGTGCCAGCAGCAGCGGGACTAGCGGGTTCTACGAGCAGTACTTC
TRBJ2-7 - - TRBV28 CASSSPPRTAALYEQYF TGTGCCAGCAGTTCTCCCCCCCGGACAGCTGCGCTTTACGAGCAGTACTTC
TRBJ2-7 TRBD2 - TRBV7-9 CASSLTLAGGHEQYF TGTGCCAGCAGCTTAACCCTAGCGGGAGGACACGAGCAGTACTTC
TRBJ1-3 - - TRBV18 CASSFETGRGNTIYF TGTGCCAGCTCATTCGAAACAGGGCGTGGAAACACCATATATTTT
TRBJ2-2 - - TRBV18 CASSPPETGELFF TGTGCCAGCTCACCACCGGAGACCGGGGAGCTGTTTTTT
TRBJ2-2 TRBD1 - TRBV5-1 CASSLEGQGFSGELFF TGCGCCAGCAGCTTGGAGGGACAGGGGTTTTCCGGGGAGCTGTTTTTT
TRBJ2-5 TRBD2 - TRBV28 CASSSPTSGMGETQYF TGTGCCAGCAGTTCGCCGACTAGCGGGATGGGGGAGACCCAGTACTTC
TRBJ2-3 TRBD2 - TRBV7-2 CASSFLSGNTDTQYF TGTGCCAGCAGCTTCCTTAGCGGGAATACAGATACGCAGTATTTT
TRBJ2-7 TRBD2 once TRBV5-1 CASSQEGASGSIDEQYF TGCGCCAGCAGCCAAGAGGGAGCTAGCGGGAGTATCGACGAGCAGTACTTC
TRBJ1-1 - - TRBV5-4 CASSFDLVNTEAFF TGTGCCAGCAGCTTCGACCTAGTGAACACTGAAGCTTTCTTT
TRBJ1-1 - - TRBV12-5 CASGASGDTEAFF TGTGCTAGTGGTGCCTCAGGGGACACTGAAGCTTTCTTT
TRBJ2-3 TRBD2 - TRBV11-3 CASSLAGGTDTQYF TGTGCCAGCAGCTTAGCCGGGGGGACAGATACGCAGTATTTT
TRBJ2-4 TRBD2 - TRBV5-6 CASNHGGGNIQYF TGTGCCAGCAACCATGGCGGGGGAAACATTCAGTACTTC
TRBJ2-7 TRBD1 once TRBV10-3 CAIEDRGRSYEQYF TGTGCCATCGAGGACAGGGGGCGGTCCTACGAGCAGTACTTC
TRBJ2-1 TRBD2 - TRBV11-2 CASSLGLAGGSEQFF TGTGCCAGCAGCTTGGGACTAGCGGGAGGTTCTGAGCAGTTCTTC
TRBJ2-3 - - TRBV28 CASSLPTGTVDTQYF TGTGCCAGCAGTTTACCGACTGGGACTGTGGATACGCAGTATTTT
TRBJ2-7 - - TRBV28 CASSYSYEQYF TGTGCCAGCAGTTACAGCTACGAGCAGTACTTC
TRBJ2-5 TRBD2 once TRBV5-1 CASSLGTSGWAQYF TGCGCCAGCAGCTTAGGGACTAGTGGCTGGGCCCAGTACTTC
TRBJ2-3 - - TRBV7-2 CASSLVAGGTDTQYF TGTGCCAGCAGCTTAGTGGCCGGAGGCACAGATACGCAGTATTTT
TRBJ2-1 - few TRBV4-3 CASSQGGSKYNEQFF TGCGCCAGCAGCCAAGGGGGCAGCAAGTACAATGAGCAGTTCTTC
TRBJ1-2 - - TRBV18 CASSAGDYGYTF TGTGCCAGCTCAGCAGGGGACTATGGCTACACCTTC
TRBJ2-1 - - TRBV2 CARGSNEQFF TGTGCCAGGGGGAGCAATGAGCAGTTCTTC
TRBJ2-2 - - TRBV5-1 CASSPSGTGELFF TGCGCCAGCAGCCCTTCGGGCACCGGGGAGCTGTTTTTT
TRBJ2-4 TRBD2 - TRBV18 CASSPTGGEYIQYF TGTGCCAGCTCACCAACGGGAGGAGAGTACATTCAGTACTTC
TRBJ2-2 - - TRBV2 CASSYGESGGGELFF TGTGCCTCCTCCTACGGGGAGAGCGGAGGGGGGGAGCTGTTTTTT
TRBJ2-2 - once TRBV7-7 CASSLTQGGNTGELFF TGTGCCAGCAGCTTAACCCAGGGGGGGAACACCGGGGAGCTGTTTTTT
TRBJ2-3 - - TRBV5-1 CASSVRLMRESKDTQYF TGCGCCAGCAGCGTTCGTTTAATGAGGGAGAGCAAAGATACGCAGTATTTT
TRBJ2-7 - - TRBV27 CASSGRGYYEQYF TGTGCCAGCAGCGGGAGAGGGTACTACGAGCAGTACTTC
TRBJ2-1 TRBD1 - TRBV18 CASSPLSGTGDNEQFF TGTGCCAGCTCACCTCTTTCCGGGACAGGGGACAATGAGCAGTTCTTC